Shown below are 20 T cell receptor beta chains from a single sample sequenced in a study of beta chain features in type 1 diabetes. Investigators reverse transcribed all isolated RNA, so they sequenced expressed TCRB transcripts. Sequencing was performed with immunoSEQ multiplex PCR; in TCRdb, only in-frame clones are kept and a portion is missing. The sample lists about 240,000 clones; about 30% were seen once. The sample taken for sequencing was central memory CD4+ T cells from blood. The receptors were sampled from a man aged 25 to 40 in good health.

This clone was detected only a few times. CDR3 amino acids: CASKGGGYYEQYF. CDR3 DNA: TGTGCCAGCAAGGGTGGAGGTTACTACGAGCAGTACTTC. The chain combines TRBV28 with TRBJ2-7; a possible D gene is TRBD2 (5 bases). There are 13 residues in the CDR3. Between the trimmed V and J ends, which lost 7 bases and 3 bases, there was a span of 13 bases. Germline assignment: CDR1 MDHEN and CDR2 SYDVKM.

The chain joins TRBV5-1 to TRBJ2-3; 8 nucleotides agree with TRBD1. CDR3 length equals 13 residues. Germline V gene data show CDR1 as SGHRS and CDR2 as YFSETQ. V shed 4 bases and J 6 bases; nucleotides not matched to a gene: 4. The CDR3 loop reads CASSKGQGDTQYF. In DNA form, the CDR3 reads TGCGCCAGCAGCAAAGGACAGGGCGATACGCAGTATTTT.

The chain carries TRBV9 and TRBJ2-3; 9 bases are a match to TRBD2. This CDR3 contains 18 residues. Germline values: CDR1 SGDLS, CDR2 YYNGEE. J lost 2 bases, V lost 0 bases, and 10 bases had no gene match. CDR3 DNA sequence: TGTGCCAGCAGCGTAGGGGAGCGGGAGGAACTATACACAGATACGCAGTATTTT. Its translation: CASSVGEREELYTDTQYF.

The V gene is TRBV4-1, the J gene TRBJ2-1; tentatively, D is TRBD1 (6 bases). CDR1 is MGHRA, CDR2 YSYEKL, per germline. This CDR3 region has 13 residues. Deletions cut 4 bases from V and 5 bases from J, with 9 bases between. The chain's CDR3 is CASSRQVDNEQFF. The CDR3 DNA follows: TGCGCCAGCAGCCGACAGGTAGACAATGAGCAGTTCTTC.

This clone was observed a few times. The chain is built from TRBV2 and TRBJ1-5, with TRBD1 as a possible D gene (5 bases). The CDR3 is 14 residues long. CDR1 is SNHLY, CDR2 FYNNEI, per germline. V lost 3 bases, J lost 5 bases, and 11 bases lay in between. CDR3 residues: CASSDLQGYQPQHF. DNA of the CDR3: TGTGCCAGCAGTGATCTTCAGGGCTATCAGCCCCAGCATTTT.

The CDR3 DNA is TGTGCCAGCAGCGTAAGGCTAGCGACAGATACGCAGTATTTT. As protein: CASSVRLATDTQYF. The J gene is TRBJ2-3, the V gene TRBV9, with a weak D call TRBD2 (6 bases). The CDR3 spans 14 residues. V was shortened by 1 base and J by 3 bases, with 9 bases between the two germline ends. In germline, CDR1 is SGDLS, CDR2 YYNGEE.

The CDR3 region has the DNA TGTGCCAGCAGCTCGAGAGCGGGAGAGACAGATACGCAGTATTTT. Translating gives CASSSRAGETDTQYF. The chain couples TRBV11-2 to TRBJ2-3; 8 bases fit TRBD2. J lost 3 bases, V lost 4 bases, and 6 bases had no gene match. The CDR3 totals 15 residues. From germline, CDR1 is SGHAT and CDR2 FQNNGV.

This sequence joins TRBV7-9 and TRBJ1-1, with a possible D match to TRBD1 (6 bases). V lost 5 bases, J lost 0 bases, and 19 bases lay in between. Germline V lookup: CDR1 SEHNR, CDR2 FQNEAQ (reference sequence). This CDR3 has 17 residues. CDR3 residues: CASSPSQGGRVNTEAFF. In DNA form, the CDR3 reads TGTGCCAGCAGCCCCTCACAAGGGGGGAGGGTGAACACTGAAGCTTTCTTT.

This clone was counted a few times. The chain recombines TRBV19 with TRBJ2-3; TRBD1 is a possible D gene (6 bases). The germline gives CDR1 LNHDA, CDR2 SQIVND (reference sequence). The CDR3 covers 14 residues. V dropped 2 bases and J dropped 2 bases, with 8 bases sitting between them. CDR3 in amino acids: CASSIQGNTDTQYF. The CDR3 DNA reads as TGTGCCAGTAGTATACAGGGGAACACAGATACGCAGTATTTT. The full variable domain, completed using reference TRBV19 and TRBJ2-3, is DGGITQSPKYLFRKEGQNVTLSCEQNLNHDAMYWYRQDPGQGLRLIYYSQIVNDFQKGDIAEGYSVSREKKESFPLTVTSAQKNPTAFYLCASSIQGNTDTQYFGPGTRLTVL.

The chain uses TRBV5-1 and TRBJ2-3, with TRBD2 identical over 8 bases. Unmatched junction bases numbered 8, after V lost 0 bases and J lost 2 bases. Per the germline V gene, CDR1 is SGHRS and CDR2 is YFSETQ. The CDR3 has 17 amino acids. As DNA, the CDR3 is TGCGCCAGCAGCTTGGTAGGCGGGCGGGAGGCCACAGATACGCAGTATTTT. It encodes CASSLVGGREATDTQYF.

V and J are TRBV10-3 and TRBJ1-2, with 9 bases lining up with TRBD1. With 2 bases clipped from V and 4 bases from J, the junction kept 5 bases outside the gene matches. The CDR3 extends over 15 amino acids. Per the germline V gene, CDR1 is ENHRY and CDR2 is SYGVKD. This CDR3 reads CAISEEQGARYGYTF. The CDR3 nucleotides are TGTGCCATCAGTGAGGAACAGGGGGCTCGCTATGGCTACACCTTC.

There are a few counts of this clone. This chain connects TRBV19 to TRBJ1-1; 9 nucleotides align to TRBD1. Germline V gene lookup returns CDR1 LNHDA and CDR2 SQIVND (reference sequence). This CDR3 comprises 13 residues. Unmatched junction bases numbered 6, after V lost 6 bases and J lost 7 bases. CDR3 in DNA: TGTGCCAGTAGAAGACAGGGGGTGAATGAAGCTTTCTTT. Translating it yields CASRRQGVNEAFF. The full variable domain, with the rest looked up from reference TRBV19 and TRBJ1-1, is DGGITQSPKYLFRKEGQNVTLSCEQNLNHDAMYWYRQDPGQGLRLIYYSQIVNDFQKGDIAEGYSVSREKKESFPLTVTSAQKNPTAFYLCASRRQGVNEAFFGQGTRLTVV.

The rearrangement links TRBV13 to TRBJ1-2; D may be TRBD1 (5 bases). CDR1 and CDR2 from the germline V gene are PRHDT and FYEKMQ (reference sequence). CDR3 length equals 15 residues. With 5 bases removed from V and 4 bases from J, the gap between germline ends came to 17 bases. CDR3 residues: CASSPEGLAVYGYTF. CDR3 coding DNA: TGTGCCAGCAGCCCAGAGGGACTTGCGGTCTATGGCTACACCTTC.

This clone was observed a handful of times. This sequence joins TRBV7-9 and TRBJ2-1; D not certain. Between the trimmed V and J ends, which lost 2 bases and 9 bases, there was a span of 5 bases. The CDR3 is 11 amino acids. CDR1 is SEHNR, CDR2 FQNEAQ, per germline (reference sequence). The CDR3 nucleotides are TGTGCCAGCAGCTTACGCGGTGAGCAGTTCTTC. Amino acids: CASSLRGEQFF.

This chain uses TRBV28 with TRBJ2-7; possibly TRBD1 for D (5 bases). The V end was cut by 6 bases, the J end by 2 bases, with 11 bases between. CDR3 length: 13 residues. Germline values: CDR1 MDHEN, CDR2 SYDVKM. The CDR3 DNA is TGTGCCAGCAGCAGGGCGGCAACCTACGAGCAGTACTTC. Its translation: CASSRAATYEQYF.

The V gene is TRBV2, the J gene TRBJ2-5, with 8 bases identical to TRBD1. V shed 3 bases and J 2 bases; nucleotides not matched to a gene: 14. Germline CDR1 reads SNHLY; CDR2 reads FYNNEI. The CDR3 covers 18 residues. DNA of the CDR3: TGTGCCAGCAGTGACTCAGGACAGGGCGGAGTAGGGCAAGAGACCCAGTACTTC. Its protein is CASSDSGQGGVGQETQYF.

V usage is TRBV7-2 and J usage is TRBJ2-7; possible D gene TRBD1, 6 bases. The CDR3 is 15 residues long. Looked up from germline, CDR1 is SGHTA and CDR2 is FQGNSA. V lost 5 bases to trimming and J lost 3 bases, with 17 bases between them. CDR3 nucleotides: TGTGCCAGCAGCCCTAGAAGGACACAGGGCTACGAGCAGTACTTC. This translates into CASSPRRTQGYEQYF.

This clone was seen only a few times. This sequence joins TRBV5-4 and TRBJ2-7; 10 nucleotides align to TRBD2. The germline V gene has CDR1 SGHNT and CDR2 YYREEE (reference sequence). The CDR3 extends over 13 amino acids. Trimming at V came to 6 bases and at J to 2 bases, leaving 2 bases not matched to a gene. This CDR3 reads CASNLAGAYEQYF. CDR3 DNA sequence: TGTGCCAGCAACCTAGCGGGGGCCTACGAGCAGTACTTC.

This clone was detected only a few times. The chain employs TRBV18 and TRBJ2-1; 8 bases align to TRBD2. J was trimmed by 4 bases and V by 2 bases; bases with no gene match: 4. The CDR3 consists of 15 residues. The V gene's germline CDR1 is KGHSH and CDR2 LQKENI. The CDR3: CASSPTAGGYNEQFF. CDR3 coding DNA: TGTGCCAGCTCACCAACGGCGGGAGGTTACAATGAGCAGTTCTTC. Supplemented by reference TRBV18 and TRBJ2-1, the full variable domain reads NAGVMQNPRHLVRRRGQEARLRCSPMKGHSHVYWYRQLPEEGLKFMVYLQKENIIDESGMPKERFSAEFPKEGPSILRIQQVVRGDSAAYFCASSPTAGGYNEQFFGPGTRLTVL.

This clone was observed many times. The rearrangement links TRBV11-1 to TRBJ2-1, with 8 bases lining up with TRBD1. CDR1 SGHAT and CDR2 FQDESV come from the germline V gene (reference sequence). The CDR3 is 14 residues long. The V and J ends lost 5 bases and 8 bases, in that order; junction bases with no gene match: 8. In DNA form, the CDR3 reads TGTGCCAGCAGCCGGGACAGGCCAAACGATGAGCAGTTCTTC. Amino acid sequence: CASSRDRPNDEQFF.